This T cell receptor (beta chain) was identified in a study of T cells in Graves' hyperthyroidism and ophthalmopathy. Findings and limits, study-wide: Most expanded thyroid clonotypes above 0.001 also appeared in blood. Ophthalmopathy, as predicted by the model, came a median around 6 months after the prediction.

On this clonotype itself: Its antigen remains unidentified.

Researchers amplified the TCR beta CDR3 regions from RNA transcripts. Researchers ran a first-round RT-PCR on the TCR CDR3 using the HTBI primer set. MiXCR, run by TCRdb on the multiplex PCR reads, gives a single entry per CDR3 protein. The repertoire holds about 680,000 distinct CDR3 sequences, with roughly a third as singletons. Clinical symptoms, serum thyroxine, TRAb, thyroid ultrasound and orbital computed tomography established diagnosis. 8.5 to 10 ml of fresh peripheral blood supplied the PBMCs. V shed 5 bases and J 2 bases; nucleotides not matched to a gene: 6. Germline CDR1 LNHDA, CDR2 SQIVND (reference sequence). The CDR3 runs 15 residues.

This chain joins TRBV19 and TRBJ2-7; 10 bases fit TRBD2. Sequencing was performed on blood. The sequence came from a woman aged 40-49 years with Graves' hyperthyroidism. CDR3 nucleotide sequence: TGTGCCAGTAGTCTTTGGAGCGGGGGGGCCTACGAGCAGTACTTC. The encoded protein is CASSLWSGGAYEQYF.